This TCR beta chain was found in a study of vaccination effects on CD4 cells after COVID-19. Study background: Of the BNT162b2 and mRNA-1273 vaccines, participants received two doses of one or the other. Study-wide points: Vaccine- and infection-induced clones showed marked clonal contraction late following vaccination. Sampling in the study covered few convalescent patients and included no early post-infection timepoints.

TCRdb keeps only in-frame clones here, not all; method: immunoSEQ multiplex PCR. This table holds 71,000 or so clones, around 72% found once. V was trimmed by 6 bases and J by 7 bases, leaving 19 bases between them. Germline V gene sequence: CDR1 MNHEY, CDR2 SVGEGT. The CDR3 spans 14 residues. As regards this clone: Its antigen is still unknown.

Under the ViraFEST assay, PBMC were stimulated with viral peptide pools so that antigen-specific CD4+ T cells expanded. Sequencing was performed afterwards. Cultured cells yielded isolated CD4+ T cells after approximately nine days. Testing of the vaccine recipients showed negative nucleocapsid antibodies and no prior SARS-CoV-2 infection. They grew over 1.5 million PBMC in each well, adding 8.5 to 10 IU/ml IL-2 and 10 ug/ml peptides. Material: CD4+ T cells from PBMCs cultured with HCoV-OC43 spike peptides, obtained before COVID-19 vaccination. Documented subset: HCoV-OC43 spike overlapping peptide pool stimulation. The V and J genes are TRBV6-2 or TRBV6-3 and TRBJ2-7; D gene uncertain. This TCR was sampled from a human donor who received a COVID-19 vaccine. In DNA form, the CDR3 reads TGTGCCAGCAGCCCAACCGTCCCCCACTGGGAGCAGTACGTC. It encodes CASSPTVPHWEQYV.